This TCR beta chain was profiled in a study of OX40 agonist ivuxolimab in advanced cancers. Study background: Two patients with cutaneous melanoma and one with hepatocellular carcinoma, three in total, showed partial responses.

This clone was seen only a few times. No antigen is known for it. Trimming took 5 bases from V and 5 from J; bases not matched to a gene: 6. The CDR3 loop spans 13 amino acids. The germline gives CDR1 SGHAT, CDR2 FQNNGV. Some clones are missing from TCRdb's copy, which holds only in-frame ones; the method was immunoSEQ multiplex PCR. The sample records tens of thousands of clones, 91% being singletons. Findings of the study overall: Fewer expanded clones were found on average in CD4+ than in CD8+ T cells. In the 0.1 to 3.0 mg/kg range, CD4+ and CD8+ blood T cells had expanded clonally by week 6.

This material consisted of CD4+ or CD8+ T cells sorted from blood, taken in a trial of the OX40 agonist ivuxolimab. The chain links TRBV11-2 to TRBJ2-7; the match to TRBD1 covers 7 bases. The origin of this receptor is an adult with an advanced solid tumor such as melanoma, head and neck, liver or kidney cancer. DNA for the CDR3: TGTGCCAGCAGCCTCTCGGGACAGAACGAGCAGTACTTC. This encodes CASSLSGQNEQYF.